What follows is one T cell receptor beta chain and its context. These data originate in a study of cytomegalovirus exposure and HLA in healthy donors. Here immunoSEQ multiplex PCR was the method, and the copy in TCRdb shows in-frame clones only, minus some. The profile shows around 140,000 clones, about 95% of them singletons. The sequenced sample consisted of PBMCs. The clonotype originates from a man younger than 30 in good health and CMV-seropositive.

CDR3 region: CASSPGGANTQYF. CDR3 in DNA: TGTGCCAGCAGCCCAGGGGGAGCTAATACGCAGTATTTT. This chain joins TRBV13 and TRBJ2-3, with 7 bases fitting TRBD1. The V and J ends lost 5 bases and 7 bases, in that order; junction bases with no gene match: 6. This CDR3 region has 13 residues. Germline CDR1 and CDR2: PRHDT and FYEKMQ (reference sequence).